The source of this T cell receptor beta chain is a study of blood T cell repertoires in COVID-19. Study-wide context: Both acute and convalescent COVID-19 samples were obtained from the United States, Italy and Spain. The analysed material was cDNA or gDNA that came from T cells, B-cell-depleted T cells, or PBMCs.

Libraries were prepared by immunoSEQ multiplex PCR; TCRdb keeps only in-frame clonotypes and omits some of them. The sample gives about 140,000 clones, approximately 84% of which show up once; 4% is in the top ten. In this sample, this clone turned up once. J gave up 5 bases and V 5 bases, and 5 bases lay outside the gene matches. In germline, CDR1 is LGHNA, CDR2 YNFKEQ. The CDR3 loop spans 14 amino acids. The chain recombines TRBV4-2 with TRBJ2-5; 10 nucleotides line up with TRBD1. This TCR was sampled from a woman in her sixties with acute or convalescent COVID-19. The sequenced sample was peripheral blood. For the CDR3, the DNA is TGTGCCAGCAGCAGGGGACAGGGGTGGGAGACCCAGTACTTC. The encoded protein is CASSRGQGWETQYF.